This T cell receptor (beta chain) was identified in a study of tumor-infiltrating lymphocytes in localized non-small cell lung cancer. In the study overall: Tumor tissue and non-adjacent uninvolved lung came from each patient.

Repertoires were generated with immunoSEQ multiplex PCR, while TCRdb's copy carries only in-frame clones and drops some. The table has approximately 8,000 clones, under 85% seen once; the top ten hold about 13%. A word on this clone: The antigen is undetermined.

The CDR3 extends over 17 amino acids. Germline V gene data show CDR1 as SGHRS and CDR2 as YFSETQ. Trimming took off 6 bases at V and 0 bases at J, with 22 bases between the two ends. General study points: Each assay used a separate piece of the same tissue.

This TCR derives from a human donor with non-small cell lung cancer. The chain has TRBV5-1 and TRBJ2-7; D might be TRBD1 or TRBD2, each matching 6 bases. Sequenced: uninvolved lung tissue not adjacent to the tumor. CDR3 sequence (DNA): TGCGCCAGCAAAGGTTCGCGGAGGGGGACGAGCTCCTACGAGCAGTACTTC. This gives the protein CASKGSRRGTSSYEQYF.